This TCR beta chain was obtained from a study of a mutant IDH1 vaccine in newly diagnosed glioma. The table came from immunoSEQ multiplex PCR; TCRdb's copy has only in-frame clones and leaves some out. Altogether around 40,000 clones are present, 70% to 85% being singletons, with the ten largest covering 18%. After removal of 1 base from V and 4 bases from J, the junction contained 4 bases not matched to a gene. The CDR3 runs 14 residues. Germline V gene sequence: CDR1 MGHRA, CDR2 YSYEKL. In regard to this clone: The antigen is not known.

The sample's time point: week 47, end of study. Each vaccine dose was 300 ug of mutant IDH1 20-mer peptide, with topical imiquimod. The V gene is TRBV4-1, the J gene TRBJ2-7, with 7 bases lining up with TRBD1. The sequence was obtained from a man aged 18 to 29 with glioma. Some clones in this sample may be carry-over from other donors' samples. The input for sequencing was PBMCs, taken from a glioma patient whose treatment included an IDH1 peptide vaccine. The DNA of the CDR3 is TGCGCCAGCAGCCAAGGCAGGGGGTGGTACGAGCAGTACTTC. As protein: CASSQGRGWYEQYF.